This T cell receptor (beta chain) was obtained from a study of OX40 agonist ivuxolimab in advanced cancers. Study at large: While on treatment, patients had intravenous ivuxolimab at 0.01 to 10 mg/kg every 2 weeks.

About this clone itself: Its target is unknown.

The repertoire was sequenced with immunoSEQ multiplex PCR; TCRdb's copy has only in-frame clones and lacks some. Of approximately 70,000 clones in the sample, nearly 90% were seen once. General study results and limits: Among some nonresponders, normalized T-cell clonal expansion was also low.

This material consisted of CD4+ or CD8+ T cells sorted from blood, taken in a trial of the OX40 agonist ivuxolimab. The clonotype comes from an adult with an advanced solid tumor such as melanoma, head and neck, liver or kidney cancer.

CDR3 loop: CASSIFGTNTGELFF. In nucleotides, the CDR3 is TGTGCCAGCAGTATTTTCGGCACGAACACCGGGGAGCTGTTTTTT. This chain connects TRBV2 to TRBJ2-2; no definite D call. V was trimmed by 5 bases and J by 0 bases, leaving 10 bases between them. The length of the CDR3 is 15 residues. CDR1 is SNHLY and CDR2 is FYNNEI in the germline V gene.